The rows below give T cell receptor beta chains drawn from one sample of a study of control samples from healthy donors and cancer patients. Clones were read by immunoSEQ multiplex PCR, and TCRdb kept only the in-frame ones, dropping some. The sample includes roughly 130,000 clones, 85% to 95% seen only once; the top ten take about 9%. Material for sequencing was blood. The source is a man aged 18 to 29 in good health. Each CDR3 is given with its conserved first and last residue. A row's size may be missing; if present it is once, few, many or a size class.

clone_size	v_call	cdr3_aa
.	TRBV6-5	CASSYLAVANYGYTF
.	TRBV7-2	CASSFATGGSGPQHF
.	TRBV27	CASSPLSGQGADTQYF
.	TRBV6-5	CASSYSPPRGYGYTF
once	TRBV30	CAWSGGSLAFF
.	TRBV30	CAWSSGYDTEAFF
.	TRBV18	CASSPTPGTSSGNTIYF
.	TRBV5-6	CASSSRAGKDTQYF
.	TRBV2	CARGQRNTEAFF
.	TRBV6-1	CASSEGQGVAETQYF
.	TRBV4-1	CASSRTAITEAFF
.	TRBV19	CASSPSGDTQYF
once	TRBV30	CAWSSGVINSGNTIYF
.	TRBV5-1	CASSLVGDEQFF
.	TRBV3-1/TRBV3-2	CASSQGHQPQHF
.	TRBV5-6	CASSMGRATEAFF
.	TRBV18	CASSPGTSSYEQYF
.	TRBV30	CAWSGQLNTEAFF
.	TRBV12-3/TRBV12-4	CASRQGYTEAFF
.	TRBV25-1	CASSEVSADRGLGTEAFF
.	TRBV7-3	CASSLLTGSTGELFF
.	TRBV4-2	CASSQVRVIQYEQYF
.	TRBV27	CASSFRRSTEAFF
.	TRBV9	CASSTSPGGITDTQYF
.	TRBV5-1	CASSLSPGGGYTF
.	TRBV4-2	CASSQDHYQYNEQFF
.	TRBV5-1	CASSLDYGSYNEQFF
.	TRBV24-1	CAGDALGEQFF
.	TRBV24-1	CATGDRFGEQYF
.	TRBV2	CASGLLGANTEAFF
.	TRBV2	CASNIRLSNSPLHF
.	TRBV5-4	CASSFRTGTYGYTF
once	TRBV6-1	CASSEPAGANQPQHF
.	TRBV6-5	CASSDSRVEAFF
once	TRBV13	CASSPRTSGAGSTDTQYF
.	TRBV11-2	CASSYRRVGYNKDTQYF
once	TRBV7-3	CASSLSGGTEAFF
.	TRBV2	CASSAGSGANVLTF